These 13 T cell receptor beta chains came from one sample sequenced in a study of blood T cell repertoires in COVID-19. Assay used: immunoSEQ multiplex PCR; TCRdb lists only in-frame clones, some missing. The profile shows 250,000 to 350,000 clones, around 86% of them singletons. Source material: peripheral blood. The source is a woman between 50 and 59 years old with acute or convalescent COVID-19.

This sequence joins TRBV7-6 and TRBJ2-1; weak D call: TRBD1 (5 bases). Trimming removed 1 base at V and 6 bases at J, with 7 bases between. CDR1 SGHVS and CDR2 FNYEAQ come from the germline V gene. This CDR3 has 13 amino acids. The chain's CDR3 is CASSLETGNEQFF. The DNA for the CDR3 is TGTGCCAGCAGCTTAGAAACAGGCAATGAGCAGTTCTTC.

V usage is TRBV24-1 and J usage is TRBJ2-3, with D perhaps matching TRBD2 (6 bases). The CDR3 sequence is 16 residues long. The germline V gene encodes CDR1 KGHDR and CDR2 SFDVKD. With 4 bases removed from V and 2 bases from J, the gap between germline ends came to 15 bases. CDR3 protein: CATSETGRGDTDTQYF. In DNA form, the CDR3 reads TGTGCCACCAGTGAGACTGGGCGGGGCGACACAGATACGCAGTATTTT.

The chain employs TRBV6-5 and TRBJ1-2; D possibly corresponds to TRBD1 (6 bases). The CDR3 runs to 12 residues. V gave up 6 bases and J gave up 2 bases, with 7 bases separating them. Germline CDR1 MNHEY, CDR2 SVGAGI. CDR3 amino acids: CASRTGNYGYTF. The CDR3 nucleotides are TGTGCCAGCAGGACAGGAAACTATGGCTACACCTTC.

The genes are TRBV9 and TRBJ1-6; TRBD1 matches at 10 bases. This CDR3 spans 17 amino acids. V lost 4 bases, J lost 7 bases, and 11 bases stayed unmatched. From germline, CDR1 is SGDLS and CDR2 YYNGEE. The chain's CDR3 is CASSPRTGGDVNSPLHF. CDR3 bases: TGTGCCAGCAGCCCCCGGACAGGGGGAGATGTGAATTCACCCCTCCACTTT.

The sample holds one count of this clone. This chain connects TRBV30 to TRBJ1-1; a weak D match, TRBD1 (5 bases). Germline loops: CDR1 GTSNPN, CDR2 SVGIG (reference sequence). CDR3 size: 12 residues. Trimming left V 5 bases short and J 1 base short, with 8 bases between. CDR3 region: CAWDSSNTEAFF. Here the CDR3 DNA reads TGTGCCTGGGACAGTTCGAACACTGAAGCTTTCTTT.

The J gene is TRBJ2-3, the V gene TRBV5-4; D is perhaps TRBD2 (6 bases). The CDR3 runs to 14 residues. CDR1 is SGHNT, CDR2 YYREEE, per germline (reference sequence). The V end was cut by 10 bases, the J end by 4 bases, with 19 bases between. The CDR3 nucleotides read TGTGCCGGGAGGCGGGCCCACGCACCAGATACGCAGTATTTT. It yields the protein CAGRRAHAPDTQYF.

The CDR3 loop is CASTQPVAAYEQYF. CDR3 coding DNA: TGCGCCAGCACCCAACCTGTCGCAGCCTACGAGCAGTACTTC. The chain has TRBV23-1 and TRBJ2-7; D is ambiguous. TRBV23-1 is identified as an open reading frame with a role that is uncertain. V was trimmed by 7 bases and J by 2 bases, leaving 15 bases between them. The CDR3 is 14 residues long.

Only one count was recorded for this clone. The chain joins TRBV4-2 to TRBJ2-5; 8 bases fit TRBD1. CDR3 size: 15 residues. In germline, CDR1 is LGHNA, CDR2 YNFKEQ. V lost 2 bases, J lost 4 bases, and 6 bases stayed unmatched. The DNA of the CDR3 is TGTGCCAGCAGCCAATCCGCAGGGGGCCCAGAGACCCAGTACTTC. Amino acid sequence: CASSQSAGGPETQYF.

V usage is TRBV5-6 and J usage is TRBJ1-3; D is unresolved. V shed 1 base and J shed 8 bases, with 10 bases lying between them. From germline, CDR1 is SGHDT and CDR2 YYEEEE. The CDR3 covers 13 residues. The CDR3: CASSLTGSDTIYF. As DNA, the CDR3 is TGTGCCAGCAGCTTGACGGGATCGGACACCATATATTTT.

The CDR3 loop is CASSRPVASGLDQPQHF. The DNA of the CDR3 is TGTGCCAGTAGTCGTCCGGTCGCGTCAGGGCTCGATCAGCCCCAGCATTTT. The chain recombines TRBV19 with TRBJ1-5; a weak D match, TRBD1 (5 bases). CDR1 and CDR2 from the germline V gene are LNHDA and SQIVND (reference sequence). V gave up 5 bases and J gave up 5 bases, with 22 bases separating them. The CDR3 has 17 residues.

The DNA of the CDR3 is TGTGCCAGCAGTGAGCGGGGAGGCTCCTACAATGAGCAGTTCTTC. As protein: CASSERGGSYNEQFF. This chain uses TRBV25-1 with TRBJ2-1, with TRBD2 as a possible D gene (6 bases). The CDR3 covers 15 residues. The germline CDR1 and CDR2 sequences are MGHDK and SYGVNS. The V end was cut by 3 bases, the J end by 0 bases, with 9 bases between.

This rearrangement joins TRBV27 to TRBJ1-1, with TRBD1 matching over 7 bases. The CDR3 extends over 15 amino acids. Trimming at V came to 6 bases and at J to 0 bases, leaving 7 bases not matched to a gene. Germline V gene sequence: CDR1 MNHEY, CDR2 SMNVEV (reference sequence). The CDR3 reads CASSRLTGLNTEAFF. The CDR3 nucleotides are TGTGCCAGCAGCCGCTTGACAGGGTTGAACACTGAAGCTTTCTTT.

This chain links TRBV5-1 with TRBJ2-7; D is possibly TRBD2 (5 bases). Trimming stripped 1 base from V and 3 bases from J, with 11 bases between. The CDR3 covers 14 residues. Germline CDR1 SGHRS, CDR2 YFSETQ. CDR3 sequence: CASSLHGEGYEQYF. The CDR3, as DNA: TGCGCCAGCAGCTTGCACGGCGAGGGCTACGAGCAGTACTTC.